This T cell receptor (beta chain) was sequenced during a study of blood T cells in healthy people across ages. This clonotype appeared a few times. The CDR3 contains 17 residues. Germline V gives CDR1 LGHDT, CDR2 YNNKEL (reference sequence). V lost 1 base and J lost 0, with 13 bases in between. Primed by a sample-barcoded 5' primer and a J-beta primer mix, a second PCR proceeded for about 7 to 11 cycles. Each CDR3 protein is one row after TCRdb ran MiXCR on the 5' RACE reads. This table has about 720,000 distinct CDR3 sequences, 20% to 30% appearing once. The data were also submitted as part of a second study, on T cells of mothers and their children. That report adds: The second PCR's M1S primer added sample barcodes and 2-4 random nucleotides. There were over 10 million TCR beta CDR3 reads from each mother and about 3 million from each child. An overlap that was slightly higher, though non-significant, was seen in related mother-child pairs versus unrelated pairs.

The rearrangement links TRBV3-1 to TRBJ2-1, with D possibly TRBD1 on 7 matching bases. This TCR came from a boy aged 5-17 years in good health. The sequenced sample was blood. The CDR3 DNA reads TGTGCCAGCAGCCAAGTGACCAGGGGGGCCTCCTACAATGAGCAGTTCTTC. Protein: CASSQVTRGASYNEQFF.